This record looks at one TCR beta chain sequence and its context. This clone was counted ten times or more. The clone's antigen remains unknown. The read ends 3 residues early relative to the CDR3; the germline J gene fills the gap. The data stem from a study of T cell clonality in common variable immunodeficiency (dated by TCRdb to the mid-2010s). Equivalent amounts of genomic DNA from CVID and control samples were used as sequencing input. For every sample, a 60 bp segment covering the rearranged TCRbeta CDR3 region was amplified and then sequenced. The immunoSEQ assay, a bias-corrected multiplex PCR combined with high-throughput sequencing, was used to amplify TCRbeta. As for the original processing: Every unique nucleotide sequence was considered a clone and was annotated with V, D and J genes, copy number and frequency. Sequences were labeled productive if in frame, and non-productive if out of frame or containing stop codons. As previously described, clonality was calculated on the basis of Shannon's entropy. The predicted amino acid sequences of productive clones were used to derive mean CDR3 Kyte-Doolittle hydropathy. Hierarchical clustering of scaled V gene usage was performed with the R hclust function using Manhattan distance and complete linkage. Sharing of clones by CDR3 amino acid sequence was evaluated through resampling of 12 repertoires per group over 100 rounds. The repertoires were searched for about 70 published EBV-specific and about 250 published CMV-specific TCRbeta sequences. Two CVID samples that yielded fewer than 10,000 sequences were excluded from the analysis, so 42 CVID repertoires were retained. TCRdb carries this immuneACCESS record with in-frame sequences only. Its versions omit some clonotypes, under half of them owing to an unresolved V gene in the studies checked, with the rest unexplained. Clone size and the V and J calls come from that table; the DNA yielded D and trimming. Here the sample lists about 60,000 clones, none seen once only. About 1.5% of the sample belongs to the ten largest clones.

Most CVID patients and most healthy controls were of Caucasian heritage. From each donor, roughly 5 to 8.5 ml of heparinized peripheral whole blood was collected. Genomic DNA from adults with common variable immune deficiency (CVID) and from healthy adult controls was used for sequencing of TCRbeta CDR3 repertoires. A total of roughly 22 healthy adult volunteers (around 12 female and roughly ten male; age range about 23 to 75 years, mean age about 32) were included in the control group. Diluted blood was density-centrifuged over Hypaque 1077 or Ficoll-Paque to isolate peripheral blood mononuclear cells. Unsorted mononuclear cells served as the source of genomic DNA, which was extracted either by Qiagen column purification or by a centrifugation-based method. Paper-wide results and their limitations: The authors noted that sequencing repertoires of T cell subpopulations would be needed to clarify what caused the increased clonality in CVID. TCRbeta clonality was higher in CVID subjects than in healthy controls (t-test p = 0.018), and the increase was most characteristic of about a third of subjects. CVID subjects shared fewer TCRbeta clones with each other than healthy controls did (p < 0.0001). Despite equal DNA input, controls averaged roughly 84,000 unique sequences per sample versus around 30,000 in CVID samples. Correlations of repertoire features with clinical complications were constrained by heterogeneity among patients within the CVID cohort. CVID TCRbeta sequences were reported to have fewer deletions and N-nucleotide insertions and to lack highly modified clones with 13 or more V deletions.

The CDR3 goes from the cysteine to the phenylalanine over 14 residues. The CDR3 was read in part: 33 bases, with the frame set at base 1. As encoded in the germline V gene (reference sequence), CDR1 is DFQATT while CDR2 is SNEGSKA. Here V drops 4 bases and J drops 5 bases, and the junction holds 7 bases not matched to any gene. The rearrangement combines TRBV20-1 with TRBJ1-2, with 10 bases in between that match TRBD1. Sequenced sample: peripheral blood mononuclear cells. This sequence originates from a person aged 18 to 70 in good health. The sequenced part of the CDR3 DNA is TGCAGTGCTAAAAGACAGGGGGCTGGGTATGGC. The resulting protein is CSAKRQGAGYG. The whole CDR3 region reads CSAKRQGAGYGYTF.